This T cell receptor beta chain emerged from a study of blood T cell repertoires in COVID-19. This clone has a handful of counts. This table comes from immunoSEQ multiplex PCR, and its TCRdb copy is limited to in-frame clones, with some not included. There are 55,000 to 95,000 clones in the sample; 75% to 85% occur only once, and 20% to 25% lies in the top ten. This CDR3 has 13 residues. Trimming cost V 2 bases and J 4 bases, with 9 bases left between them. Germline V CDR1 and CDR2: GTSNPN, SVGIG (reference sequence). Specimen: peripheral blood. V is TRBV30 and J is TRBJ1-5; perhaps TRBD1 as D (6 bases). The receptor was derived from a woman aged 65 to 85 with acute or convalescent COVID-19. DNA for the CDR3: TGTGCCTGGAGTCGTCAGGGGAATCAGCCCCAGCATTTT. Encoded protein: CAWSRQGNQPQHF.